The present TCR beta chain was sequenced within a study of patients and donors after allogeneic stem cell transplantation. Using its own MiXCR run on the RT-PCR reads, TCRdb lists one record per CDR3 protein. The sample yields around 160,000 distinct CDR3 sequences, approximately 31% seen once. The CDR3 covers 16 residues. V was pared by 2 bases and J by 4 bases, with 8 bases of the junction left unmatched. Germline V gene data show CDR1 as MNHNY and CDR2 as SVGAGI (reference sequence). This clonotype has just a few counts. Material for sequencing was blood, either unsorted or a sorted T cell fraction (not recorded which). The receptor was derived from a human donor who was either an allogeneic HSCT recipient or a stem cell or donor lymphocyte infusion donor (not recorded which). It is not recorded whose cells these are; they may come from a transplant donor. This rearrangement joins TRBV6-6 to TRBJ2-3; TRBD2 agrees at 8 bases. The CDR3 DNA reads as TGTGCCAGCAGTTACCCGGGACTAGTCGCCGCAGATACGCAGTATTTT. Its protein product is CASSYPGLVAADTQYF.